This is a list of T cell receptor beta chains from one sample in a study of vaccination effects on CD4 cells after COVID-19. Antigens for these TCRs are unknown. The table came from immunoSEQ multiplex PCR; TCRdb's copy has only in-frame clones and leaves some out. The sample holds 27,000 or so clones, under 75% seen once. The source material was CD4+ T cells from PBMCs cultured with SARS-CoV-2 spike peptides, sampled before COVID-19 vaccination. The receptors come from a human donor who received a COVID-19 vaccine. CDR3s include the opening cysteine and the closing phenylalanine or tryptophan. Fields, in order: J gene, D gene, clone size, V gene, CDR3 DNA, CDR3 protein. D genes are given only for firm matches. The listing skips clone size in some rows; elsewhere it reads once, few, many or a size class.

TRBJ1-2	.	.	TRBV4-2	TGTGCCAGCAGCCAAGTACAGGAACGCGGCTACACCTTC	CASSQVQERGYTF
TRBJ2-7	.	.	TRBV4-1	TGCGCCAGCAGCCAAGCAGACCCGGGAAGGAACGAGCAGTACTTC	CASSQADPGRNEQYF
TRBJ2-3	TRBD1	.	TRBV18	TGTGCCAGCTCACCACCGCCACAGGGGAAGGATACGCAGTATTTT	CASSPPPQGKDTQYF
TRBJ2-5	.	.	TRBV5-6	TGTGCCAGCAGCTTGTGGGTGGAAGAGACCCAGTACTTC	CASSLWVEETQYF
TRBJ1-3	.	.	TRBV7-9	TGTGCCAGCAGTTCCAGGTCCGGGTTAGGAAACACCATATATTTT	CASSSRSGLGNTIYF
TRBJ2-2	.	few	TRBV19	TGTGCCAGTAGTCCCCGACTGCAAAACACCGGGGAGCTGTTTTTT	CASSPRLQNTGELFF
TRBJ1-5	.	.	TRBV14	TGTGCCAGCAGCCCCCAAAGGGATCAGCCCCAGCATTTT	CASSPQRDQPQHF
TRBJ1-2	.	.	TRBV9	TGTGCCAGCAGCGTATGGACAGTTAACTATGGCTACACCTTC	CASSVWTVNYGYTF
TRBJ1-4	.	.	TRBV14	TGTGCCAGCAGCCAGTCCGGGGGAGTCACTAATGAAAAACTGTTTTTT	CASSQSGGVTNEKLFF
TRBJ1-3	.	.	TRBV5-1	TGCGCCAGCAGCTTGGATCGTCTTGGGGAGGGAAACACCATATATTTT	CASSLDRLGEGNTIYF
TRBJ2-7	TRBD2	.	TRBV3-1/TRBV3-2	TGTGCCAGCAGCCAAACGACTAGCGGGAGGTACGGCTACGAGCAGTACTTC	CASSQTTSGRYGYEQYF
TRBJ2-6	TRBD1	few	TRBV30	TGTGCCTGGAACATACGAGGGATCACAGGGGGCACCAACGTCCTGACTTTC	CAWNIRGITGGTNVLTF
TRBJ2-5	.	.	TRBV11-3	TGTGCCAGCAGCTATGAGGACGGGGAGACCCAGTACTTC	CASSYEDGETQYF
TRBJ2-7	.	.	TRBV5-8	TGTGCCAGCAGCTTGGCCAATAGCGTGCAGTACTTC	CASSLANSVQYF
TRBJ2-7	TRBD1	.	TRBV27	TGTGCCAGCAGGTTTGTTGGACAGGTCAACTACGAGCAGTACTTC	CASRFVGQVNYEQYF
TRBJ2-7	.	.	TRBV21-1	TGTGCCAGCAGCAAAGGAAGGACTAGCGACTCCTACGAGCAGTACTTC	CASSKGRTSDSYEQYF
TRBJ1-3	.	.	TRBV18	TGTGCCAGCTCACCTCGGTCCCTCCCTGGAAACACCATATATTTT	CASSPRSLPGNTIYF
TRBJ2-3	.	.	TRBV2	TGTGCCAGCAGGGCGGGCTCGGCAGATACGCAGTATTTT	CASRAGSADTQYF
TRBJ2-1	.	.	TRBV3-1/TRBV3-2	TGTGCCAGCAGCCAAGTGTTACACAATGAGCAGTTCTTC	CASSQVLHNEQFF
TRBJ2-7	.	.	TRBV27	TGTGCCAGCAGTGCCCAAGGGTACAGGGAACTTTCTAGCAGGAGGGGTGAGCAGTACTTC	CASSAQGYRELSSRRGEQYF
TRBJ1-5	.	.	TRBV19	TGTGCCACCACACTGTTCGGGGAGAGCAATCAGCCCCAGCATTTT	CATTLFGESNQPQHF
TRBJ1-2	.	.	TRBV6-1	TGTGCCAGCAGTGAGTTACAAGTCTATGGCTACACCTTC	CASSELQVYGYTF
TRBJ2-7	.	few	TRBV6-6	TGTGCCAGCCAGCGGGACAGGTTCGAGCAGTACTTC	CASQRDRFEQYF
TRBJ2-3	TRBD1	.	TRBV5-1	TGCGCCAGCAGCTTGGGACAGCAGGGGGTCGACACGCAGTATTTT	CASSLGQQGVDTQYF
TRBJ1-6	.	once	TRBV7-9	TGTGCCAGCAGGCGGGAACCGTTTAATTCACCCCTCCACTTT	CASRREPFNSPLHF
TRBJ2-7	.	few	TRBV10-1	TGCGCCAGCAGTGAGGGTAGCGGCGGGTACTACGAGCAGTACTTC	CASSEGSGGYYEQYF
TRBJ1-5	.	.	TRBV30	TGTGCCTGGAGTCCAACAGGGAAGGGCAATCAGCCCCAGCATTTT	CAWSPTGKGNQPQHF
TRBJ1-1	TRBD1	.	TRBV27	TGTGCCAGCAGTTTGGAACAGGGGGCGCGGGCTTTCTTT	CASSLEQGARAFF
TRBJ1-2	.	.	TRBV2	TGTGCCAGCAGTGGACAGAGCCAAGGCTATGGCTACACCTTC	CASSGQSQGYGYTF
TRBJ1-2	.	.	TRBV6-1	TGTGCCAGCAGTGAAGGGGTTGGGTATGGCTACACCTTC	CASSEGVGYGYTF
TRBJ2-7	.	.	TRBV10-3	TGTGCCATCAGTGGTAGGGAGATCGAGCAGTACTTC	CAISGREIEQYF
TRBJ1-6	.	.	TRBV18	TGTGCCAGCTCACCACCGGCGGGGCAGGGTCGTTCACCCCTCCACTTT	CASSPPAGQGRSPLHF
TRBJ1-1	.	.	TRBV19	TGTGCCAGTAGTGAGCCGGGGGGGGTGAACACTGAAGCTTTCTTT	CASSEPGGVNTEAFF
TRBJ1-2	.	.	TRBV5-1	TGCGCCAGCAGCATTTCCGACACGCGCTATGGCTACACCTTC	CASSISDTRYGYTF
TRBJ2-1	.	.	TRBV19	TGTGCCAGTAGTATAGTCGACGGCAATGAGCAGTTCTTC	CASSIVDGNEQFF
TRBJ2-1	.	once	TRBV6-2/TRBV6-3	TGTGCCAGCAGCCCCATGGTTTCCTACAATGAGCAGTTCTTC	CASSPMVSYNEQFF
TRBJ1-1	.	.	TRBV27	TGTGCCAGCAGCCAGTGGGTAGGGGACACTGAAGCTTTCTTT	CASSQWVGDTEAFF
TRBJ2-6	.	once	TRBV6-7	TGTGCCAGCAGTCCAGGGCGAAGCTCTGGGGCCAACGTCCTGACTTTC	CASSPGRSSGANVLTF
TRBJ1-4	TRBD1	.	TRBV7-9	TGTGCCAGCAGCTTAGGGGTCCGGACAGGGGTGCATGAAAAACTGTTTTTT	CASSLGVRTGVHEKLFF
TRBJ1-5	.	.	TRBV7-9	TGTGCCAGCAGCTTGGAGGATAGCAATCAGCCCCAGCATTTT	CASSLEDSNQPQHF
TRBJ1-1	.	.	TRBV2	TGTGCCAGCAGTGATGTGGGGTTAGGGGCTTTCTTT	CASSDVGLGAFF
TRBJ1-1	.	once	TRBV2	TGTGCCAGCAGTGATGTACCTCGAGGGGAAGCTTTCTTT	CASSDVPRGEAFF
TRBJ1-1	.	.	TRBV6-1	TGTGCCAGCAGTGAAGTCTTCCAGGGACCTATAGAAGCTTTCTTT	CASSEVFQGPIEAFF
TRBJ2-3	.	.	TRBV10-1	TGCGCCAGCAGTGACCCGGGCAGGGGCGGCACAGATACGCAGTATTTT	CASSDPGRGGTDTQYF
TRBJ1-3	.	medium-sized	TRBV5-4	TGTGCCAGCAGCACCGGAGGGGGGGCCTCTGGAAACACCATATATTTT	CASSTGGGASGNTIYF
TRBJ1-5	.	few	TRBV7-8	TGTGCCAGCAGCTTAGCATCCCTCGGGGACAGCAATCAGCCCCAGCATTTT	CASSLASLGDSNQPQHF
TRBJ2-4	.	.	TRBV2	TGTGCCAGCAGACAGCTACAGGCCAAAAACATTCAGTACTTC	CASRQLQAKNIQYF
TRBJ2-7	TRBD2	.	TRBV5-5	TGTGCCAGCAGCAGGGGACTAGCGGAATACGAGCAGTACTTC	CASSRGLAEYEQYF
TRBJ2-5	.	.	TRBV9	TGTGCCAGCAGCGTAGGGTTGGGCGTGGTCAGGCGCGGCGCGGAGACCCAGTACTTC	CASSVGLGVVRRGAETQYF
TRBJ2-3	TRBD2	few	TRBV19	TGTGCCAGTAGTATGACGGCTAGCGGGATGAGGACAGATACGCAGTATTTT	CASSMTASGMRTDTQYF
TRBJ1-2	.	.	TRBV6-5	TGTGCCAGCAGTTACTCGGGAAGTTATGGCTACACCTTC	CASSYSGSYGYTF
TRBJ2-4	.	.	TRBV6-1	TGTGCCAGCAGTGAAGCCGAGGGGTTCGGCAAAAACATTCAGTACTTC	CASSEAEGFGKNIQYF
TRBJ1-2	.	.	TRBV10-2	TGCGCCAGCAGTCTCGAGCCGGTCAACTATGGCTACACCTTC	CASSLEPVNYGYTF
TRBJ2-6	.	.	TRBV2	TGTGCCAGCAGTAGGGAAGCAGGGGCCAACGTCCTGACTTTC	CASSREAGANVLTF
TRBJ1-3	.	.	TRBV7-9	TGTGCCAGCAGCTTAACCTTCTCTGGAAACACCATATATTTT	CASSLTFSGNTIYF